The present T cell receptor beta chain was sequenced within a study of blood T cell repertoires in COVID-19 (dated by TCRdb to the early 2020s). Turning to the overall study: Samples covering the acute and convalescent phases of COVID-19 were provided by collaborators in the United States, Italy and Spain. The material from the prospective study consisted of cDNA or gDNA derived from T cells, B-cell-depleted T cells, or PBMCs. Deeply sampled blood TCRbeta repertoires from subjects exposed to, actively infected with, or recovered from COVID-19 were included in the dataset. The repertoires were released in a freely available public database meant as a resource for research on the immune response to SARS-CoV-2. The samples were drawn from the first 160 participants of the ongoing ImmuneRACE study and from 1,254 subjects provided by 6 global collaborators. A de-identified subject ID, COVID-19 status, age in years and sex were almost always included in the sample metadata. Where available, HLA class I and class II types were taken from metadata supplied by the sample provider and were not determined by assay-based typing. What the authors observed across the whole study: The amount of clinical and demographic metadata varied by source and participant and was provided uncurated.

The immunoSEQ Assay, a bias-controlled multiplex PCR, was used to amplify TCRbeta CDR3 regions from genomic DNA. Concerning the study's data processing: Nucleated cell counts per sample were estimated from amplification of reference gene primers within the assay. Sequence reads were collapsed and filtered to measure the absolute abundance of every unique TCRbeta CDR3 rearrangement. For each sample, productive Simpson clonality was calculated as the square root of Simpson's diversity index over productive rearrangements. TCRdb stores this immuneACCESS table with in-frame sequences only. Part of the clones is absent; in the studies checked, under half of the shortfall reflects unresolved V genes, and no reason is known for the rest. The V and J calls and clone size are taken from that table; D and trimming were inferred from the DNA. The sample table contains 130,000 to 150,000 clones; only one count was recorded for 84% of them. Around two fifths of the sample goes to the ten largest clones.

Comments on this clone: This receptor's antigen is unknown. Within one base of it there is no much larger clone, and no base qualities were kept.

The germline V gene supplies CDR1 SGHAT and CDR2 FQNNGV. The CDR3 runs 16 residues from the cysteine to the phenylalanine. Solely the CDR3 DNA is kept, with 48 bases framed from the first base. V lost 0 bases and J lost 6 bases, and the count of bases not matched to a germline gene is 8. Each collaborating institution followed its own protocols to collect whole blood in K2EDTA tubes. Collaborator samples were shipped for TCRbeta analysis as frozen whole blood, isolated PBMCs, or DNA extracted from either sample type. Recombination joined TRBV11-2 with TRBJ2-1; TRBD2 agrees with 7 junctional bases. This TCR was sampled from a human donor in a cohort sampled during active COVID-19. The sequenced sample consisted of peripheral blood. The DNA reads TGTGCCAGCAGCTTAGAGGTTCCGGGGGGTGTCAATGAGCAGTTCTTC. The encoded protein is CASSLEVPGGVNEQFF. The entire variable domain, with the stretches around the CDR3 drawn from the reference TRBV11-2 and TRBJ2-1 proteins, is EAGVAQSPRYKIIEKRQSVAFWCNPISGHATLYWYQQILGQGPKLLIQFQNNGVVDDSQLPKDRFSAERLKGVDSTLKIQPAKLEDSAVYLCASSLEVPGGVNEQFFGPGTRLTVL.